This entry describes one T cell receptor beta chain. The antigen is not known. Germline-derived CDR1 and CDR2 are SQVTM and ANQGSEA. The CDR3 spans 13 residues. Trimming stripped 4 bases from V and 1 base from J, with 10 bases between. The sample comes from a study of post-analysis software for immune sequencing data. Study context: Courses of disease covered relapsing-remitting, secondary progressive and progressive-relapsing multiple sclerosis. Study-level findings and limits: Compared with controls, patients had more of about 5 TRBV segments, including TRBV5-6, TRBV5-1 and TRBV20-1. For normalized Chao1 diversity, multiple sclerosis patients scored significantly lower than controls did. Clustering by F measure revealed strong co-clustering among samples prepared together in one batch.

Prepared TCR beta cDNA libraries contained unique molecular identifiers. From roughly 1 to 10 million T cells, 400,000 to 650,000 cDNA molecules were obtained. TCRdb called the PCR reads again in MiXCR, with one record for every CDR3 protein. The top ten clones hold about 1.8% of a sample with roughly 620,000 distinct CDR3 sequences, around 47% of them seen once. The sequence was collected from a girl aged 10 to 17 with multiple sclerosis. The chain uses TRBV29-1 and TRBJ1-2; D not resolved. Input material: blood. DNA of the CDR3: TGCAGCGTTGGTAGACTCCTTAACTATGGCTACACCTTC. It specifies CSVGRLLNYGYTF.